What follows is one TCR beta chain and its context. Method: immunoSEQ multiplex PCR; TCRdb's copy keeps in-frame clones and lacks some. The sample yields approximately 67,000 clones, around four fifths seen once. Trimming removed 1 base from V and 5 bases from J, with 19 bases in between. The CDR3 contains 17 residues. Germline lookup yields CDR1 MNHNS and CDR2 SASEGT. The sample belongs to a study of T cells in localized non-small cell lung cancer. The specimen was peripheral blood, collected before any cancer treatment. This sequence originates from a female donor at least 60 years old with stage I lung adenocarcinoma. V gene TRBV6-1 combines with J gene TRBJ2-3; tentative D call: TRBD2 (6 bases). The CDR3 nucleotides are TGTGCCAGCAGTGAAGATTCGACGGGACTGGGGGGAGATACGCAGTATTTT. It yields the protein CASSEDSTGLGGDTQYF.